The 2 T cell receptor beta chains below were found in one sample sequenced in a study of blood T cell repertoires in COVID-19 (dated by TCRdb to the early 2020s). The library was generated by the immunoSEQ multiplex PCR assay. Sourced from immuneACCESS, this table was stored by TCRdb with only in-frame sequences that have V and J called. A share of the clones is absent; for the studies checked, an unresolved V gene accounts for under half, and the remainder has no known explanation. Here the sample has under 250,000 clones; about 88% occur a single time. Of the sample, about 5% falls within the top ten clones. The sample consisted of peripheral blood. Receptor source: a woman aged 40 to 49 with acute or convalescent COVID-19.

The CDR3 loop reads CASKRGDPSGTQYF. In nucleotides, the CDR3 is TGTGCCAGCAAGCGGGGGGATCCATCGGGGACCCAGTACTTC. The V and J genes are TRBV5-4 and TRBJ2-5; TRBD2 aligns across 9 bases. The CDR3 runs 14 residues. Germline trimming cut 6 bases from V and 7 bases from J; bases unmatched to any gene: 10. From germline, CDR1 is SGHNT and CDR2 YYREEE (reference sequence).

The rearrangement links TRBV14 to TRBJ2-3; no reliable D call. Germline CDR1 SGHDN, CDR2 FVKESK. V was pared by 4 bases and J by 0 bases, with 11 bases between. The CDR3 contains 15 residues. Here the CDR3 DNA reads TGTGCCAGCAGCCCCAGGATCTCTAGCACAGATACGCAGTATTTT. Protein product: CASSPRISSTDTQYF.